The sequence of this T cell receptor beta chain was determined in a study of OX40 agonist ivuxolimab in advanced cancers. The CDR3 sequence is 15 residues long. The V end was cut by 8 bases, the J end by 12 bases, with 26 bases between. Germline CDR1 LNHDA, CDR2 SQIVND (reference sequence). TCRdb's copy holds only in-frame clones and misses some; the assay was immunoSEQ multiplex PCR. The data contain more than 40,000 clones, approximately 77% of them singletons. The TCR comes from an adult with an advanced solid tumor such as melanoma, head and neck, liver or kidney cancer. V and J are TRBV19 and TRBJ2-4, with D possibly TRBD2 on 7 matching bases. This specimen was CD4+ or CD8+ T cells sorted from blood, taken in a trial of the OX40 agonist ivuxolimab. The CDR3 spells CASGAGGGRRGTQYF. CDR3 coding DNA: TGTGCCAGTGGTGCAGGCGGGGGCCGCAGGGGTACTCAGTACTTC.